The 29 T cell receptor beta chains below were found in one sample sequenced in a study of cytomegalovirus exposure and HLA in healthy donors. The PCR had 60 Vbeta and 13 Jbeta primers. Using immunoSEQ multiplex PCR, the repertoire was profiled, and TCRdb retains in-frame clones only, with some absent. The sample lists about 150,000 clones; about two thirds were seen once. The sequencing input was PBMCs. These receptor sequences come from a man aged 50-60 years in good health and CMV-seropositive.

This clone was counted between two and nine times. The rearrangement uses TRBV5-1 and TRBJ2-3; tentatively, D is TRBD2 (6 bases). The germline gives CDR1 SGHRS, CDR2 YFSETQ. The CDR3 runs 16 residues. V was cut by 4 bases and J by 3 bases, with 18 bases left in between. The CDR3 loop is CASSVPGGAGTDTQYF. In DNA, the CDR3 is TGCGCCAGCAGCGTCCCGGGCGGGGCAGGAACAGATACGCAGTATTTT. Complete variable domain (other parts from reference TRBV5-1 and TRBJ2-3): KAGVTQTPRYLIKTRGQQVTLSCSPISGHRSVSWYQQTPGQGLQFLFEYFSETQRNKGNFPGRFSGRQFSNSRSEMNVSTLELGDSALYLCASSVPGGAGTDTQYFGPGTRLTVL.

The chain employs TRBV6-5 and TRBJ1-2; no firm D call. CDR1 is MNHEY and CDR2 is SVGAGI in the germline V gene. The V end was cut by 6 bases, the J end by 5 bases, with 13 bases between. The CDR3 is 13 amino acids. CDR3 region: CASSSGRVYGYTF. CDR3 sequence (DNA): TGTGCCAGCAGCTCCGGGAGGGTTTATGGCTACACCTTC.

CDR3 sequence reads: CASKKGPTGGTEAFF. In DNA, the CDR3 is TGTGCCAGCAAGAAGGGCCCGACAGGGGGGACTGAAGCTTTCTTT. The J gene is TRBJ1-1, the V gene TRBV6-1, with 9 positions matching TRBD1. This CDR3 is built from 15 residues. The V and J ends lost 7 bases and 5 bases, in that order; junction bases with no gene match: 11. The germline V gene encodes CDR1 MNHNS and CDR2 SASEGT.

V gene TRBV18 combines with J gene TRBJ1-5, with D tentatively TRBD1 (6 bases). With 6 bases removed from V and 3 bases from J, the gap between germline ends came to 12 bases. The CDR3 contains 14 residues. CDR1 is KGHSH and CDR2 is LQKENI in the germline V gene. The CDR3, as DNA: TGTGCCAGCTCGGAAGGACAGAACAATCAGCCCCAGCATTTT. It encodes CASSEGQNNQPQHF.

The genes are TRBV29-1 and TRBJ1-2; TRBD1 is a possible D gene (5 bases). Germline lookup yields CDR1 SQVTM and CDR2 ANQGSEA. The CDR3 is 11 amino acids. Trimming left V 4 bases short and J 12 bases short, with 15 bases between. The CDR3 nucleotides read TGCAGCGTTGGGGTAGGGGAAGGCCACACCTTC. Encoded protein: CSVGVGEGHTF.

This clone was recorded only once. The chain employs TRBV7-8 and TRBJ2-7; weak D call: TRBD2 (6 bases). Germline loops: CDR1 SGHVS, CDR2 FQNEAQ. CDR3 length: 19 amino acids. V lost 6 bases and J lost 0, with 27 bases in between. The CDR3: CASSYSGTPNPETSYEQYF. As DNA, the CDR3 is TGTGCCAGCAGTTATTCCGGGACTCCGAACCCCGAGACCTCCTACGAGCAGTACTTC.

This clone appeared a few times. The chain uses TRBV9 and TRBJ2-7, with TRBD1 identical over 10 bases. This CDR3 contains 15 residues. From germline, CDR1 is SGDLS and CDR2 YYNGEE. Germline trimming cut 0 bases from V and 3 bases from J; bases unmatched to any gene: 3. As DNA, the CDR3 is TGTGCCAGCAGCGTAGGACAGGGGGCCCTCTACGAGCAGTACTTC. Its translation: CASSVGQGALYEQYF.

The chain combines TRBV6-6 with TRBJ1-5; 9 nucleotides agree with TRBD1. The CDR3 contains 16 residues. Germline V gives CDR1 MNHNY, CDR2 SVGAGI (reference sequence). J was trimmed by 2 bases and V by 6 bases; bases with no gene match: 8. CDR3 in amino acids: CASRTDRGSGNQPQHF. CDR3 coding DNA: TGTGCCAGCAGAACCGACAGGGGGTCGGGCAATCAGCCCCAGCATTTT.

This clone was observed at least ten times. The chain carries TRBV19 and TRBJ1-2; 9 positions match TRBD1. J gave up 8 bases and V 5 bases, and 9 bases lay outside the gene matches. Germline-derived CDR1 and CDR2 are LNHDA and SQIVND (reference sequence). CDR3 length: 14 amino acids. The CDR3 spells CASSLEQGARGYTF. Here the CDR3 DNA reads TGTGCCAGTAGTCTTGAACAGGGGGCGCGGGGCTACACCTTC.

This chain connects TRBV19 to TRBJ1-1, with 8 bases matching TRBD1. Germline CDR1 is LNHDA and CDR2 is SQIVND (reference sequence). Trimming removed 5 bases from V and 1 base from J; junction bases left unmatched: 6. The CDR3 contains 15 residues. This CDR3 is CASSPQGAQNTEAFF. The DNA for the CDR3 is TGTGCCAGTAGTCCCCAGGGGGCGCAGAACACTGAAGCTTTCTTT. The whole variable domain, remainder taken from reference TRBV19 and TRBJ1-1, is DGGITQSPKYLFRKEGQNVTLSCEQNLNHDAMYWYRQDPGQGLRLIYYSQIVNDFQKGDIAEGYSVSREKKESFPLTVTSAQKNPTAFYLCASSPQGAQNTEAFFGQGTRLTVV.

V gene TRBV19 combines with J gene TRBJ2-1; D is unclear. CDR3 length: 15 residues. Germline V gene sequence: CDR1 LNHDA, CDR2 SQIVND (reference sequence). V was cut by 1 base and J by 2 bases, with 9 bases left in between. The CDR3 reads CASSIAQRPYNEQFF. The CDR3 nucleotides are TGTGCCAGTAGTATAGCCCAGCGACCCTACAATGAGCAGTTCTTC.

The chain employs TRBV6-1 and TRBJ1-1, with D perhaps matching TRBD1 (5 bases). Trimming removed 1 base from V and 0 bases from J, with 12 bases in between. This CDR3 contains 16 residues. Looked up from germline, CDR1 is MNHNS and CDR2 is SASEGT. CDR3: CASSEDRLPMNTEAFF. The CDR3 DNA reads TGTGCCAGCAGTGAAGACAGGCTCCCGATGAACACTGAAGCTTTCTTT.

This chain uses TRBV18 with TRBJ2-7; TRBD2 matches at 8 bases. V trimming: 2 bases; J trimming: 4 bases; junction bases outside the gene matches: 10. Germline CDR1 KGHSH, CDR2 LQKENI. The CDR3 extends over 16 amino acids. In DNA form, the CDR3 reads TGTGCCAGCTCACCAATTGGGCTAGCGGGTGGTTACGAGCAGTACTTC. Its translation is CASSPIGLAGGYEQYF.

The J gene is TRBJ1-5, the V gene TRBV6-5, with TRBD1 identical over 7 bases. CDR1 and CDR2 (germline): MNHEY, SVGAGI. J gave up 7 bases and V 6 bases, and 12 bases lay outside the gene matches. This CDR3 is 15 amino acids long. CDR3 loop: CASRKTGQLKQPQHF. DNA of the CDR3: TGTGCCAGCAGGAAAACGGGACAGCTCAAGCAGCCCCAGCATTTT.

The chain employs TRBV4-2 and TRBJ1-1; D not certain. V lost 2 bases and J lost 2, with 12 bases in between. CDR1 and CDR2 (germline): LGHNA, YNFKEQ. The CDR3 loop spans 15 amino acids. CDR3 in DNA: TGTGCCAGCAGCCAACACAGAGACACAAACACTGAAGCTTTCTTT. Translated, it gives CASSQHRDTNTEAFF.

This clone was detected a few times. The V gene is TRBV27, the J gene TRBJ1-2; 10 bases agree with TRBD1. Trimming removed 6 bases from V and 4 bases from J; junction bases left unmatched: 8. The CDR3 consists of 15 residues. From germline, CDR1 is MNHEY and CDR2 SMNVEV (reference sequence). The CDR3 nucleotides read TGTGCCAGCAGGGACGGGACAGGGGAGTCCTATGGCTACACCTTC. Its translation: CASRDGTGESYGYTF.

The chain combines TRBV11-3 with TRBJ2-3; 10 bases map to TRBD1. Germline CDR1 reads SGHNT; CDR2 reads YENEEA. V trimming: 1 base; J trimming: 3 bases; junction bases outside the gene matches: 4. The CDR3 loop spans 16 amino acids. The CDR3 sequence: CASSLGDRGSTDTQYF. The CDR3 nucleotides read TGTGCCAGCAGCTTAGGGGACAGGGGCTCGACAGATACGCAGTATTTT.

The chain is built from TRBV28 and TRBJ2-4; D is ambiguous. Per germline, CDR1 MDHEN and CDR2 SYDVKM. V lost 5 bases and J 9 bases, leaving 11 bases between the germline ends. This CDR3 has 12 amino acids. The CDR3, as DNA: TGTGCCAGCAGTACTATTGCAAGCATTCAGTACTTC. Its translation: CASSTIASIQYF. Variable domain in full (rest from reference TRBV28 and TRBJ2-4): DVKVTQSSRYLVKRTGEKVFLECVQDMDHENMFWYRQDPGLGLRLIYFSYDVKMKEKGDIPEGYSVSREKKERFSLILESASTNQTSMYLCASSTIASIQYFGAGTRLSVL.

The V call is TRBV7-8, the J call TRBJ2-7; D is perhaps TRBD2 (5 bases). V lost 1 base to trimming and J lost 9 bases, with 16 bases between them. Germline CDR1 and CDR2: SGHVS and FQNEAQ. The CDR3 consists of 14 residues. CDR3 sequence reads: CASSLEGLFRGQYF. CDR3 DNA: TGTGCCAGCAGCTTAGAAGGACTCTTTAGAGGGCAGTACTTC.

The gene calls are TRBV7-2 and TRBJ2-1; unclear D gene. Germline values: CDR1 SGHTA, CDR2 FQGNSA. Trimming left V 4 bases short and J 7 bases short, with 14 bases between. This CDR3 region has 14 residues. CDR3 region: CASSSQAFGNEQFF. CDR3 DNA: TGTGCCAGCAGCTCGCAGGCATTTGGGAATGAGCAGTTCTTC.

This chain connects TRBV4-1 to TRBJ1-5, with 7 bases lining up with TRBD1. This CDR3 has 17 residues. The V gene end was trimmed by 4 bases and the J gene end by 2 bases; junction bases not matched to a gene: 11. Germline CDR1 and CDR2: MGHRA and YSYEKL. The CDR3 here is CASSPGQGGFGNQPQHF. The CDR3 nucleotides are TGCGCCAGCAGCCCCGGGCAGGGGGGCTTCGGCAATCAGCCCCAGCATTTT.

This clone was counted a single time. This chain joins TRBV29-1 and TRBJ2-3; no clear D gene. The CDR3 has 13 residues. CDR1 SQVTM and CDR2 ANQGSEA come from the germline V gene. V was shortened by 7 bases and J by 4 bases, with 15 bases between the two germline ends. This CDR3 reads CSEAASISDTQYF. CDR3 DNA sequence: TGCAGCGAGGCGGCGAGCATCTCAGATACGCAGTATTTT.

The CDR3 DNA follows: TGTGCCAGCTGGGACAAGGGTATTACAGATACGCAGTATTTT. Translation: CASWDKGITDTQYF. The rearrangement uses TRBV2 and TRBJ2-3; tentatively, D is TRBD1 (6 bases). Trimming removed 8 bases at V and 3 bases at J, with 15 bases between. CDR1 is SNHLY, CDR2 FYNNEI, per germline. The CDR3 runs to 14 residues.

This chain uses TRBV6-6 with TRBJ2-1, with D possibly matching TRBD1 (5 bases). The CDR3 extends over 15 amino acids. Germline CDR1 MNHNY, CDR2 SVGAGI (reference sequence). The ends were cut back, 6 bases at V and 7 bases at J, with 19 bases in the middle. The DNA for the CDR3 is TGTGCCAGCAGCAACTCGAAAAGGGGTCAGAATGAGCAGTTCTTC. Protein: CASSNSKRGQNEQFF.

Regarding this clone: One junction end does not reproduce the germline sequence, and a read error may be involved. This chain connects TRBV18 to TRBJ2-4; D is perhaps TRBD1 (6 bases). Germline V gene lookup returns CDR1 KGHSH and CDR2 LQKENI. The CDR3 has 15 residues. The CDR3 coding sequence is TGTGCCAGTTCACCCAACGAGCTCGGAAGGGGGTTGCAGTACTTC. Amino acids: CASSPNELGRGLQYF.

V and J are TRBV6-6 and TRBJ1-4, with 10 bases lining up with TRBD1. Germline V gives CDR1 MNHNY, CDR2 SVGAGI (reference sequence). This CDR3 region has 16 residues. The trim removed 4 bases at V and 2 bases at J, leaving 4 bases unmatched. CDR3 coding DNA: TGTGCCAGCAGTTTGGACAGGGGGACGACTAATGAAAAACTGTTTTTT. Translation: CASSLDRGTTNEKLFF.

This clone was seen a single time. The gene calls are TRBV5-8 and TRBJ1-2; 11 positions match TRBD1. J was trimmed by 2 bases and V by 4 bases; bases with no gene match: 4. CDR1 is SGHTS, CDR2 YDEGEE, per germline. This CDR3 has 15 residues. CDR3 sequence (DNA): TGTGCCAGCAGCGGACGGACAGGGGGCAACTATGGCTACACCTTC. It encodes CASSGRTGGNYGYTF.

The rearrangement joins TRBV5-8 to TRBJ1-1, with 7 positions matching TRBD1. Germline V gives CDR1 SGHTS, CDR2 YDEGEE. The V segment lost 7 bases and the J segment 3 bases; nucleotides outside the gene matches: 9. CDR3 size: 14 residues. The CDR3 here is CASRRGPWYTEAFF. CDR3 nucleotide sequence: TGTGCCAGCCGAAGGGGGCCCTGGTACACTGAAGCTTTCTTT.

This CDR3 reads CASSLSTSVNEQFF. DNA of the CDR3: TGTGCCAGCAGCTTAAGTACTAGCGTAAATGAGCAGTTCTTC. V usage is TRBV7-8 and J usage is TRBJ2-1, with 7 bases identical to TRBD2. The CDR3 has 14 residues. The trim removed 2 bases at V and 7 bases at J, leaving 5 bases unmatched. Per germline, CDR1 SGHVS and CDR2 FQNEAQ.